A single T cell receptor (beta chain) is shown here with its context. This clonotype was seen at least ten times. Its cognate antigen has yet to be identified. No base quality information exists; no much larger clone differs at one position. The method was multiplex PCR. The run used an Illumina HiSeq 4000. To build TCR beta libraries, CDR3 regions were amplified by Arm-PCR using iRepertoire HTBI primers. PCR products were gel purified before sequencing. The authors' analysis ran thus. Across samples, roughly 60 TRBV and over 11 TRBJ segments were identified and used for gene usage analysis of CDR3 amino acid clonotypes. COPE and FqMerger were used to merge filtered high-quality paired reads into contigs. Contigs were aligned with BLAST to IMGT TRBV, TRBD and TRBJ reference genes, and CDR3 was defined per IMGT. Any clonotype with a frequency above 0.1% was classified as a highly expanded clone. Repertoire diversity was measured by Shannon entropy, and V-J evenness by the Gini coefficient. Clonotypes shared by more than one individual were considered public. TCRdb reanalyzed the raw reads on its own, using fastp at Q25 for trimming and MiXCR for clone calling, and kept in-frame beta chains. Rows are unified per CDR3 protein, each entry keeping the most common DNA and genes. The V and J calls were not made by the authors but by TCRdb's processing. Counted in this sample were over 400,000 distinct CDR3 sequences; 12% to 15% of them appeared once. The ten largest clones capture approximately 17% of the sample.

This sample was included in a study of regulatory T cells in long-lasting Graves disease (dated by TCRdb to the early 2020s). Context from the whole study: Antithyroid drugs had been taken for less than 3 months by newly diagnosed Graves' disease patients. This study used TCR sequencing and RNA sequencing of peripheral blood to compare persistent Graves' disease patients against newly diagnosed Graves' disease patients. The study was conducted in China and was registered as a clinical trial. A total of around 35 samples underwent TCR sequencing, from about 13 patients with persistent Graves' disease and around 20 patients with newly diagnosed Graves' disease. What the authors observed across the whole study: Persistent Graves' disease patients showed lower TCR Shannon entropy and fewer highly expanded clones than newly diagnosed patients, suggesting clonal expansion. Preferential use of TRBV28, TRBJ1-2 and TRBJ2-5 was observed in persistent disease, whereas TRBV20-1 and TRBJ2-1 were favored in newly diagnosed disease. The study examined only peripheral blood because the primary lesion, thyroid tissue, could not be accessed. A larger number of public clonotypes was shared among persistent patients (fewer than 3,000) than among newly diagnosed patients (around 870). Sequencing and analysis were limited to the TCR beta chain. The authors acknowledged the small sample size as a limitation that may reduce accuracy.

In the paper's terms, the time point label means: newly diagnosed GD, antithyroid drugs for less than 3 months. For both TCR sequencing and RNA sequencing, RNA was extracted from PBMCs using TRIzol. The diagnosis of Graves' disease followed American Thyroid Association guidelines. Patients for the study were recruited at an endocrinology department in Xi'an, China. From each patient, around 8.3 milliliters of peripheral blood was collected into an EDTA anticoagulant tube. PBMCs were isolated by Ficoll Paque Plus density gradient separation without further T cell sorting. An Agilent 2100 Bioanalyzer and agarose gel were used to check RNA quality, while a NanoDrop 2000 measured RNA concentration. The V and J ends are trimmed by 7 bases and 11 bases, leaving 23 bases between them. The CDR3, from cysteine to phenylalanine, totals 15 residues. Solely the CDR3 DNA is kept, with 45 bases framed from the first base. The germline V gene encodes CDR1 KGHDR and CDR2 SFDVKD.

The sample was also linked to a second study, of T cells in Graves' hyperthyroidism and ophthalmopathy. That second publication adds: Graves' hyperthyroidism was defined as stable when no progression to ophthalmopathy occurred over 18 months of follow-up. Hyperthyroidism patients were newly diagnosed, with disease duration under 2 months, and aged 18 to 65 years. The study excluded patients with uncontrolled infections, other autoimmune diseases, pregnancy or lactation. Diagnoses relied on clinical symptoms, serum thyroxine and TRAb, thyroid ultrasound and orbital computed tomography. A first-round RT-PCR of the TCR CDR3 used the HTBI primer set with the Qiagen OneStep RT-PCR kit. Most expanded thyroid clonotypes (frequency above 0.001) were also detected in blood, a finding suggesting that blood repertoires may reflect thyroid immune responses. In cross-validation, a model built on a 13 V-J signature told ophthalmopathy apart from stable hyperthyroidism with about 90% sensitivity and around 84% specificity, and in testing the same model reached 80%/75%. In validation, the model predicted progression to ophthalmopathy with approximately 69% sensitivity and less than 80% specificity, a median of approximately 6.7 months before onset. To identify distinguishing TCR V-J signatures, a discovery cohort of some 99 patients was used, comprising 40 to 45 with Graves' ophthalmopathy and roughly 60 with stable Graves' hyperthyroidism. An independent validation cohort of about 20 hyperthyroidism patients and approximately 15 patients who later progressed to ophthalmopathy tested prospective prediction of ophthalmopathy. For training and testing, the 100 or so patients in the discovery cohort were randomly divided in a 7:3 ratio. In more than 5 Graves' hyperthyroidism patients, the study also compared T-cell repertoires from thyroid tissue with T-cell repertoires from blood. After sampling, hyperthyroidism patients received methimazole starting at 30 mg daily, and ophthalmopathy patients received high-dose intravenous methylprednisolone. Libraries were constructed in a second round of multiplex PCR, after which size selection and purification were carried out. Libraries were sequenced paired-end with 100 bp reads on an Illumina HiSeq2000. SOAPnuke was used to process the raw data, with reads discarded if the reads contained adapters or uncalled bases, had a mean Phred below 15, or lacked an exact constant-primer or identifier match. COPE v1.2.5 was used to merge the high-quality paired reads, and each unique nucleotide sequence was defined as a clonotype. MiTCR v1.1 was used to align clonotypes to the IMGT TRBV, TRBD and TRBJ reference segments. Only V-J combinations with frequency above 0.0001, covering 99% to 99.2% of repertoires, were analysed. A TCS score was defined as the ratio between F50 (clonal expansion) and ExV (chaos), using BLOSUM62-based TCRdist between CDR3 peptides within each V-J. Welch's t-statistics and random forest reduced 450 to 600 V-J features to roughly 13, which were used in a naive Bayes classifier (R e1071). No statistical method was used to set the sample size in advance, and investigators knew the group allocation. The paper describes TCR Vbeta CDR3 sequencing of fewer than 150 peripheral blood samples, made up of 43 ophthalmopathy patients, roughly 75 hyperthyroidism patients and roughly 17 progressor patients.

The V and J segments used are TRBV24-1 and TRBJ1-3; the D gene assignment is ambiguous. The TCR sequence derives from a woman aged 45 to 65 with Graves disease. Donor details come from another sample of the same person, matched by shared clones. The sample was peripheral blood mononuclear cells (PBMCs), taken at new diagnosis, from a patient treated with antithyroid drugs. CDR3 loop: CATRSPRLPGRAIYF. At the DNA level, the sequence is TGTGCCACCAGATCACCGCGACTGCCGGGTAGGGCCATATATTTT.